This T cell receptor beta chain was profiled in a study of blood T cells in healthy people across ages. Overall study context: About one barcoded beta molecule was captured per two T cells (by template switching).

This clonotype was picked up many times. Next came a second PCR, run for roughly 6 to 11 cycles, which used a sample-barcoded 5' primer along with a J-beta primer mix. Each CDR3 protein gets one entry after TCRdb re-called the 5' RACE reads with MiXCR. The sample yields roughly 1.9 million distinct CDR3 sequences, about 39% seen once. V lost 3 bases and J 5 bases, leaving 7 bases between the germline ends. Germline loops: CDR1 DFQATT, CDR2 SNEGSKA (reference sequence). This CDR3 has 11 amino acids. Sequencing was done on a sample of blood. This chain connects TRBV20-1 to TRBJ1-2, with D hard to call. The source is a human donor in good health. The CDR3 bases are TGCAGTGCTAGTACGGCGTATGGCTACACCTTC. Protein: CSASTAYGYTF.